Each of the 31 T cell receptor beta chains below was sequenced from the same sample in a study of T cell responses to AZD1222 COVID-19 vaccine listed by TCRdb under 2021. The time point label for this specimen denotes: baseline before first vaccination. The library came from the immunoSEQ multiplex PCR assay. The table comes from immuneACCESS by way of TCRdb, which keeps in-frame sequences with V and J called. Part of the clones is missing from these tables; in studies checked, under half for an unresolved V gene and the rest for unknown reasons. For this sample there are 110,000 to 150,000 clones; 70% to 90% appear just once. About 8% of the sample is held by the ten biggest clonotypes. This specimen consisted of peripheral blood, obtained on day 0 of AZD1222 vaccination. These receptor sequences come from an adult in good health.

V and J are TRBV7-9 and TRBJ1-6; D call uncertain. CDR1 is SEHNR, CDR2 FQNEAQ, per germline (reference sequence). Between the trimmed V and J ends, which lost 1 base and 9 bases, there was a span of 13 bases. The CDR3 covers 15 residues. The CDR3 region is CASSLESHLTSPLHF. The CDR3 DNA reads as TGTGCCAGCAGCTTAGAGTCCCACCTTACTTCACCCCTCCACTTT. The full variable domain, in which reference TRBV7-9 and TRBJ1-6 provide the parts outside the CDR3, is DTGVSQNPRHKITKRGQNVTFRCDPISEHNRLYWYRQTLGQGPEFLTYFQNEAQLEKSRLLSDRFSAERPKGSFSTLEIQRTEQGDSAMYLCASSLESHLTSPLHFGNGTRLTVT.

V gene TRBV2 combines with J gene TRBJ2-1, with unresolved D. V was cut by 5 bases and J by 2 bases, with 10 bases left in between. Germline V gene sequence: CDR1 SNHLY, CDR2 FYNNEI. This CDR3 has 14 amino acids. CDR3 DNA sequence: TGTGCCAGCAGTTGGACCCTCGCCTACAATGAGCAGTTCTTC. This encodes CASSWTLAYNEQFF.

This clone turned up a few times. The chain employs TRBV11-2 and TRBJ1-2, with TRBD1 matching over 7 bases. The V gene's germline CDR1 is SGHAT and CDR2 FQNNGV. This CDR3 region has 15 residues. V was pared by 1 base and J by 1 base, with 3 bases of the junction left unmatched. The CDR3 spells CASSLGGGGNYGYTF. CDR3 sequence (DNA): TGTGCCAGCAGCTTAGGAGGGGGCGGTAACTATGGCTACACCTTC.

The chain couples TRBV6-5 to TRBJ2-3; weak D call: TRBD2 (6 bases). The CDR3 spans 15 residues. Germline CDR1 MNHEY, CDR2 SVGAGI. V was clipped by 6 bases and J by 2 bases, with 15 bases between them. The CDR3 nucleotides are TGTGCCAGCAGACTATCTAGCGTAGTCACAGATACGCAGTATTTT. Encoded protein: CASRLSSVVTDTQYF.

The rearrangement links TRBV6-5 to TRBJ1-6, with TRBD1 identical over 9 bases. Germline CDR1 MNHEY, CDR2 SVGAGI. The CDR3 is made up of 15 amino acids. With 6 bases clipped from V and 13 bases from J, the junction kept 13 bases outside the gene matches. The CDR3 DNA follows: TGTGCCAGCAGATGGGAACAGGGGGCATTCTGGCCCCTCCACTTT. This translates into CASRWEQGAFWPLHF.

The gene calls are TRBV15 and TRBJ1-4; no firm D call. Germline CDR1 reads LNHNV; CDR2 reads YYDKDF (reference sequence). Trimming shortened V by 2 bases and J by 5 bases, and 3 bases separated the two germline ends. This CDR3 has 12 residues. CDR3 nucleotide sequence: TGTGCCACCAGCAGACAAAATGAAAAACTGTTTTTT. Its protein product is CATSRQNEKLFF.

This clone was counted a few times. The CDR3 region has the DNA TGTGCCAGCAGTTACATGGCGGTTAGCTCCTACAATGAGCAGTTCTTC. It codes for CASSYMAVSSYNEQFF. V gene TRBV6-5 combines with J gene TRBJ2-1, with D hard to call. CDR1 MNHEY and CDR2 SVGAGI come from the germline V gene. Trimming cost V 2 bases and J 0 bases, with 11 bases left between them. The CDR3 consists of 16 residues.

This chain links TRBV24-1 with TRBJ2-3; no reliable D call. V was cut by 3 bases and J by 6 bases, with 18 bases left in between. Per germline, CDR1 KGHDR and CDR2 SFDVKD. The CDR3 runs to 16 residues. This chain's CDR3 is CATSDTRRQVQDTQYF. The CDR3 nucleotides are TGTGCCACCAGTGATACCCGGAGACAAGTACAGGATACGCAGTATTTT.

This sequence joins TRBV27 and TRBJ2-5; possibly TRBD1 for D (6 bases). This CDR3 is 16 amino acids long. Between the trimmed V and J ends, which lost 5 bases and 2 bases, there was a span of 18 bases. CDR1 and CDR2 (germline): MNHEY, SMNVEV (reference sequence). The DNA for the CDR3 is TGTGCCAGCAGTCGCCTGGACAGAGCCCTACAAGAGACCCAGTACTTC. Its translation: CASSRLDRALQETQYF.

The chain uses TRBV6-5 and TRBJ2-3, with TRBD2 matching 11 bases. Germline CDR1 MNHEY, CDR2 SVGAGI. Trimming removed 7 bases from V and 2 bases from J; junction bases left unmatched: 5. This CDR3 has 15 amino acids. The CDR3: CASTLSGRATDTQYF. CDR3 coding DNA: TGTGCCAGCACCCTTAGCGGGAGGGCCACAGATACGCAGTATTTT.

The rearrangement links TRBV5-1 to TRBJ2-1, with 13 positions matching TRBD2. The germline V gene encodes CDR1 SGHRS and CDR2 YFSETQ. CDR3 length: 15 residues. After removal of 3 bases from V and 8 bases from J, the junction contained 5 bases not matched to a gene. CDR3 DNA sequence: TGCGCCAGCAGCTCACTAGCGGGGGGGCCCCATGAGCAGTTCTTC. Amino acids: CASSSLAGGPHEQFF. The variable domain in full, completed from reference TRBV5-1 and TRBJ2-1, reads KAGVTQTPRYLIKTRGQQVTLSCSPISGHRSVSWYQQTPGQGLQFLFEYFSETQRNKGNFPGRFSGRQFSNSRSEMNVSTLELGDSALYLCASSSLAGGPHEQFFGPGTRLTVL.

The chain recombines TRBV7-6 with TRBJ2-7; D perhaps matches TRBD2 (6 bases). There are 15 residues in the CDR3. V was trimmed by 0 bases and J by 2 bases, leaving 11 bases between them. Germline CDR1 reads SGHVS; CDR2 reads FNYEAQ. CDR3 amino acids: CASSLAASDTYEQYF. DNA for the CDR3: TGTGCCAGCAGCTTAGCAGCTAGCGATACCTACGAGCAGTACTTC.

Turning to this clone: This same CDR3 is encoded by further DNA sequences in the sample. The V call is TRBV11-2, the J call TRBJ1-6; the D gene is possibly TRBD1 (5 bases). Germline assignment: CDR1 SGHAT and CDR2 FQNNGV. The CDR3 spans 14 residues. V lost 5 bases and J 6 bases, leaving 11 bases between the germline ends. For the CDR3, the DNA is TGTGCCAGCAGCATGACAGTAGTTAATTCACCCCTCCACTTT. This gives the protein CASSMTVVNSPLHF.

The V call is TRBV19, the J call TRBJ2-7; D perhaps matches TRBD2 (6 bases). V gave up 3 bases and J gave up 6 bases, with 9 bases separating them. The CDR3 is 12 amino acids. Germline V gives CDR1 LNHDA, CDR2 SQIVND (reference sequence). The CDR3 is CASSIGGGEQYF. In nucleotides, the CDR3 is TGTGCCAGTAGTATCGGGGGAGGCGAGCAGTACTTC.

DNA of the CDR3: TGTGCCCGGCGGGGATCGACAGGACCCAATGGCTACACCTTC. Translating it yields CARRGSTGPNGYTF. J is TRBJ1-2 and V is TRBV30; the D gene is possibly TRBD1 (6 bases). This CDR3 is built from 14 residues. The germline CDR1 and CDR2 sequences are GTSNPN and SVGIG (reference sequence). Trimming took 8 bases from V and 6 from J, leaving 22 bases between them.

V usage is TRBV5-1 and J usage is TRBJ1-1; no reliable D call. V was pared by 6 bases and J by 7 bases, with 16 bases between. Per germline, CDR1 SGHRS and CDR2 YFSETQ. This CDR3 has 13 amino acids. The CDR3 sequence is CASKDRIVNEAFF. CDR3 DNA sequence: TGCGCCAGCAAAGATAGAATCGTGAATGAAGCTTTCTTT.

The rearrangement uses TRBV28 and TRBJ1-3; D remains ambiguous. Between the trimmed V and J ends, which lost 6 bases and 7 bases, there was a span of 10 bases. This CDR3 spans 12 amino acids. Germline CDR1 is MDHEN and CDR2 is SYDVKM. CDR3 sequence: CASRTPVNTIYF. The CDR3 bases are TGTGCCAGCAGGACCCCAGTGAACACCATATATTTT.

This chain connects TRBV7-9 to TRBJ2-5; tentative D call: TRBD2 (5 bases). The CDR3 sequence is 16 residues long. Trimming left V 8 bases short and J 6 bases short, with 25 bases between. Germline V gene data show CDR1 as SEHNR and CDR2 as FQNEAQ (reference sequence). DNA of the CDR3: TGTGCCAGCGAGAGGCCTTTAAGGGCCGAGGGCAAGACCCAGTACTTC. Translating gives CASERPLRAEGKTQYF.

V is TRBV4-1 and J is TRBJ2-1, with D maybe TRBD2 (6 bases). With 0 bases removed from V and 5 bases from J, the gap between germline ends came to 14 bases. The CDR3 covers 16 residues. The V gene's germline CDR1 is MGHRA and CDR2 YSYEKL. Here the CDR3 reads CASSQDLANRDNEQFF. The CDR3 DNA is TGCGCCAGCAGCCAAGATCTAGCGAACCGCGACAATGAGCAGTTCTTC.

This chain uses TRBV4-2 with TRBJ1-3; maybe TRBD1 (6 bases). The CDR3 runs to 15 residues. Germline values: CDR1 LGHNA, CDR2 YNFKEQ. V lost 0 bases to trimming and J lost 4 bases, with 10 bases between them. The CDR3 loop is CASSQDPGAGNTIYF. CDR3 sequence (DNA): TGTGCCAGCAGCCAAGATCCGGGGGCCGGAAACACCATATATTTT.

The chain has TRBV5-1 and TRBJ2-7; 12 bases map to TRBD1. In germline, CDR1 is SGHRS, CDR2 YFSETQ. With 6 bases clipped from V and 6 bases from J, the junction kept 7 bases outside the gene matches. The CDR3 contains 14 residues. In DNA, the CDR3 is TGCGCCAGCACCGGCGGGGACAGGGGGCGCGAGCAGTACTTC. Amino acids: CASTGGDRGREQYF.

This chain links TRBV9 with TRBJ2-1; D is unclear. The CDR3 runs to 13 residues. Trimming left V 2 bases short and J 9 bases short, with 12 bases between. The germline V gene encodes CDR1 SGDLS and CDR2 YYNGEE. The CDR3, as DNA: TGTGCCAGCAGCGTGATGCTCGAGAGTGAGCAGTTCTTC. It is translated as CASSVMLESEQFF.

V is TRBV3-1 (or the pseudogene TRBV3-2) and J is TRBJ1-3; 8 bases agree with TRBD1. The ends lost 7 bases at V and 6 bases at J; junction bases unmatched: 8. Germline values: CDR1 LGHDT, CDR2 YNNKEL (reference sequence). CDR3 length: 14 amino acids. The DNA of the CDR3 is TGTGCCAGCAACGACAGGGGAGGAGAAAACACCATATATTTT. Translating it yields CASNDRGGENTIYF.

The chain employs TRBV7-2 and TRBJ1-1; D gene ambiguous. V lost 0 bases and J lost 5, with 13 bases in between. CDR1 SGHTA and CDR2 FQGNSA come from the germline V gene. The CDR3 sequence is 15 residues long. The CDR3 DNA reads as TGTGCCAGCAGCTTAGCCGCGGCAGCGGAGACTGAAGCTTTCTTT. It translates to CASSLAAAAETEAFF.

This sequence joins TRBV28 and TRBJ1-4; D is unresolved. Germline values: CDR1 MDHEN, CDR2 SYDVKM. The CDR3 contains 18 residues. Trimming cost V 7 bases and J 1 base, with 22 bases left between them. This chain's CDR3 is CASIMNDGRVGTNEKLFF. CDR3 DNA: TGTGCCAGCATAATGAACGATGGAAGGGTTGGAACTAATGAAAAACTGTTTTTT. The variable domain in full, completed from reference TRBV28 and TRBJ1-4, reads DVKVTQSSRYLVKRTGEKVFLECVQDMDHENMFWYRQDPGLGLRLIYFSYDVKMKEKGDIPEGYSVSREKKERFSLILESASTNQTSMYLCASIMNDGRVGTNEKLFFGSGTQLSVL.

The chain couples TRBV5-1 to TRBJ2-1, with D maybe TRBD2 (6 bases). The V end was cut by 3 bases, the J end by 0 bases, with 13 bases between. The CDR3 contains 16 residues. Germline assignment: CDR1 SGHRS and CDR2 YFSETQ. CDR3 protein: CASSSEGPASYNEQFF. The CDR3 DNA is TGCGCCAGCAGCTCGGAGGGACCTGCCTCCTACAATGAGCAGTTCTTC.

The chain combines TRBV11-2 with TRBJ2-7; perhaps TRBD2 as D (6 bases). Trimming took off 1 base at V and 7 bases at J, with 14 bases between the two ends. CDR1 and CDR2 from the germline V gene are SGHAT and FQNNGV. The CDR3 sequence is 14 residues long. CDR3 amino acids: CASSLGSGGWEQYF. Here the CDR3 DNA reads TGTGCCAGCAGCTTAGGATCTGGAGGGTGGGAGCAGTACTTC.

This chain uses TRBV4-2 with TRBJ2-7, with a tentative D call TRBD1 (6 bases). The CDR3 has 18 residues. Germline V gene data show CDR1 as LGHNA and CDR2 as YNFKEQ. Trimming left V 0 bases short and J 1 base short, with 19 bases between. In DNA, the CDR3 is TGTGCCAGCAGCCAAGAGGACAGATTTCGGCCTGAATCCTACGAGCAGTACTTC. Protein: CASSQEDRFRPESYEQYF.

The CDR3 sequence: CASSLAGGDQPQHF. CDR3 in DNA: TGTGCCAGCAGCTTAGCAGGGGGGGATCAGCCCCAGCATTTT. The chain joins TRBV7-2 to TRBJ1-5; D might be TRBD1 (6 bases). Trimming pared 0 bases from V and 5 bases from J, leaving 8 bases between. The CDR3 covers 14 residues. Germline lookup yields CDR1 SGHTA and CDR2 FQGNSA.

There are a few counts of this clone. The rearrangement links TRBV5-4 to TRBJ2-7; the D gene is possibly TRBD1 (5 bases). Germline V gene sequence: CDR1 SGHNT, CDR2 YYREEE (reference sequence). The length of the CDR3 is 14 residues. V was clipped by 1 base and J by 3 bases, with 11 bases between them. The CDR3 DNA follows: TGTGCCAGCAGCTTGTCAGGGCCGTTCTACGAGCAGTACTTC. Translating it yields CASSLSGPFYEQYF.

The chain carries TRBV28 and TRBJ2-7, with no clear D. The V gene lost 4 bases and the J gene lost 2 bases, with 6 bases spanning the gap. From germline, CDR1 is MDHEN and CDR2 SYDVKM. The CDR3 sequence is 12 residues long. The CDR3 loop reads CASSYWAYEQYF. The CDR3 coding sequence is TGTGCCAGCAGTTACTGGGCCTACGAGCAGTACTTC.